This passage covers 20 T cell receptor beta chains from one sample sequenced in a study of cytomegalovirus exposure and HLA in healthy donors. Amplification used 60 Vbeta primers and 13 Jbeta primers. Assay: immunoSEQ multiplex PCR; the TCRdb copy retains only in-frame clones and omits some. Of around 140,000 clones in the sample, about three quarters are singletons; the top ten hold approximately 1.8%. The material sequenced was PBMCs. These receptor sequences come from a female donor in good health and CMV-seropositive.

V and J are TRBV5-6 and TRBJ1-1; D is unresolved. Trimming pared 6 bases from V and 0 bases from J, leaving 15 bases between. CDR1 and CDR2 (germline): SGHDT, YYEEEE. This CDR3 region has 15 residues. The CDR3 spells CASNDITVMNTEAFF. In DNA, the CDR3 is TGTGCCAGCAACGACATCACAGTGATGAACACTGAAGCTTTCTTT.

The genes are TRBV6-5 and TRBJ2-1; D not resolved. The CDR3 is 14 residues long. V lost 6 bases and J 5 bases, leaving 14 bases between the germline ends. From germline, CDR1 is MNHEY and CDR2 SVGAGI. For the CDR3, the DNA is TGTGCCAGCAGGAAGCAGGTGCAAAACAATGAGCAGTTCTTC. It is translated as CASRKQVQNNEQFF.

This sequence joins TRBV19 and TRBJ1-1; D is perhaps TRBD1 (5 bases). The CDR3 is made up of 14 amino acids. V was trimmed by 2 bases and J by 8 bases, leaving 15 bases between them. The germline gives CDR1 LNHDA, CDR2 SQIVND (reference sequence). Here the CDR3 reads CASSIQGVDVEAFF. In DNA, the CDR3 is TGTGCCAGTAGTATACAGGGCGTGGACGTCGAAGCTTTCTTT.

The gene calls are TRBV9 and TRBJ2-1; 8 nucleotides align to TRBD2. This CDR3 comprises 15 residues. The V segment lost 4 bases and the J segment 4 bases; nucleotides outside the gene matches: 7. Per germline, CDR1 SGDLS and CDR2 YYNGEE. CDR3 DNA: TGTGCCAGCAGCCCCGGCCCGGGGGGGTACAATGAGCAGTTCTTC. This encodes CASSPGPGGYNEQFF.

The chain employs TRBV5-4 and TRBJ2-5; TRBD2 aligns across 14 bases. The DNA end favors TRBJ2-7, so the J call may be wrong. The CDR3 runs 16 residues. Germline loops: CDR1 SGHNT, CDR2 YYREEE (reference sequence). CDR3 protein: CASSKGTSGRLYEQYF. CDR3 DNA sequence: TGTGCCAGCAGCAAGGGGACTAGCGGGAGACTCTACGAGCAGTACTTC.

This clone was counted once. The chain has TRBV2 and TRBJ1-2; 10 positions agree with TRBD1. V was clipped by 8 bases and J by 8 bases; unmatched bases: 17. The length of the CDR3 is 16 residues. CDR1 and CDR2 (germline): SNHLY, FYNNEI. This CDR3 is CASLLPPGTGVGGYTF. CDR3 in DNA: TGTGCCAGCCTACTCCCCCCCGGGACAGGGGTCGGGGGCTACACCTTC.

The chain has TRBV7-2 and TRBJ1-4; D is possibly TRBD1 (6 bases). CDR1 SGHTA and CDR2 FQGNSA come from the germline V gene. The CDR3 contains 14 residues. Trimming took off 5 bases at V and 10 bases at J, with 17 bases between the two ends. The CDR3 is CASSPGVLDPKLFF. Written as DNA, the CDR3 is TGTGCCAGCAGCCCAGGGGTTCTGGATCCAAAACTGTTTTTT.

This sequence joins TRBV5-6 and TRBJ2-5; D is undetermined. There are 13 residues in the CDR3. Trimming shortened V by 2 bases and J by 2 bases, and 7 bases separated the two germline ends. Germline CDR1 is SGHDT and CDR2 is YYEEEE. The CDR3: CASSFVAQETQYF. CDR3 nucleotide sequence: TGTGCCAGCAGCTTCGTGGCTCAAGAGACCCAGTACTTC. Full variable domain (remainder filled in from reference TRBV5-6 and TRBJ2-5): DAGVTQSPTHLIKTRGQQVTLRCSPKSGHDTVSWYQQALGQGPQFIFQYYEEEERQRGNFPDRFSGHQFPNYSSELNVNALLLGDSALYLCASSFVAQETQYFGPGTRLLVL.

The chain uses TRBV7-9 and TRBJ2-5; maybe TRBD1 (6 bases). The CDR3 is 14 residues long. The germline V and J ends were trimmed by 6 bases and 5 bases, with 16 bases remaining between them. CDR1 SEHNR and CDR2 FQNEAQ come from the germline V gene (reference sequence). The CDR3 sequence is CASSYNRARETQYF. CDR3 coding DNA: TGTGCCAGCAGTTACAACAGGGCGCGGGAGACCCAGTACTTC. Using reference TRBV7-9 and TRBJ2-5 for the parts outside the CDR3, the full variable domain is DTGVSQNPRHKITKRGQNVTFRCDPISEHNRLYWYRQTLGQGPEFLTYFQNEAQLEKSRLLSDRFSAERPKGSFSTLEIQRTEQGDSAMYLCASSYNRARETQYFGPGTRLLVL.

This rearrangement joins TRBV5-1 to TRBJ2-3; possibly TRBD1 for D (7 bases). This CDR3 contains 15 residues. Germline values: CDR1 SGHRS, CDR2 YFSETQ. Trimming removed 6 bases at V and 6 bases at J, with 20 bases between. CDR3 in amino acids: CASTSGGTEVDTQYF. Written as DNA, the CDR3 is TGCGCCAGCACCTCTGGCGGGACAGAGGTGGATACGCAGTATTTT. Based on the CDR3 plus reference TRBV5-1 and TRBJ2-3, the full variable domain is KAGVTQTPRYLIKTRGQQVTLSCSPISGHRSVSWYQQTPGQGLQFLFEYFSETQRNKGNFPGRFSGRQFSNSRSEMNVSTLELGDSALYLCASTSGGTEVDTQYFGPGTRLTVL.

This clone appeared a single time. This chain uses TRBV25-1 with TRBJ2-7; 7 bases line up with TRBD1. The V gene's germline CDR1 is MGHDK and CDR2 SYGVNS. This CDR3 is built from 16 residues. V was clipped by 4 bases and J by 2 bases; unmatched bases: 11. The DNA for the CDR3 is TGTGCCAGCAGTGGGGTTTTTGGACAGGTAGCCTACGAGCAGTACTTC. Translated, it gives CASSGVFGQVAYEQYF.

The V call is TRBV18, the J call TRBJ2-7; 10 nucleotides agree with TRBD1. CDR3 length: 14 amino acids. J was trimmed by 7 bases and V by 3 bases; bases with no gene match: 6. CDR1 and CDR2 (germline): KGHSH, LQKENI. The CDR3 sequence is CASSPTGQGSEQYF. The CDR3 region has the DNA TGTGCCAGCTCACCCACGGGACAGGGGTCGGAGCAGTACTTC.

In its sample, this clone was seen once. This chain uses TRBV28 with TRBJ1-3; D possibly corresponds to TRBD1 (5 bases). The V end lost 1 base, the J end lost 0 bases, and 10 bases lay between the germline ends. The CDR3 has 16 amino acids. Germline loops: CDR1 MDHEN, CDR2 SYDVKM. The CDR3 DNA sequence: TGTGCCAGCAGTTTATTTAGGGGCGGCTCTGGAAACACCATATATTTT. It encodes CASSLFRGGSGNTIYF. Full variable domain (missing parts from reference TRBV28 and TRBJ1-3): DVKVTQSSRYLVKRTGEKVFLECVQDMDHENMFWYRQDPGLGLRLIYFSYDVKMKEKGDIPEGYSVSREKKERFSLILESASTNQTSMYLCASSLFRGGSGNTIYFGEGSWLTVV.

V usage is TRBV2 and J usage is TRBJ1-5, with D perhaps matching TRBD1 (6 bases). Germline assignment: CDR1 SNHLY and CDR2 FYNNEI. V was shortened by 5 bases and J by 3 bases, with 11 bases between the two germline ends. This CDR3 spans 14 amino acids. The CDR3 DNA is TGTGCCAGCAGTCCGTACAGGGACAATCAGCCCCAGCATTTT. This codes for CASSPYRDNQPQHF.

CDR3 nucleotides: TGTGCCAGCAGCTCATTCCGGCTGCAGGGGGCGATATACGAGCAGTACTTC. Translating gives CASSSFRLQGAIYEQYF. This chain uses TRBV7-9 with TRBJ2-7; 8 bases line up with TRBD1. Germline V gene data show CDR1 as SEHNR and CDR2 as FQNEAQ (reference sequence). This CDR3 has 17 residues. J lost 4 bases, V lost 4 bases, and 15 bases had no gene match.

This clone was observed a single time. The gene calls are TRBV25-1 and TRBJ2-7; 8 positions match TRBD1. Germline V gene sequence: CDR1 MGHDK, CDR2 SYGVNS. The J segment lost 7 bases and the V segment lost 2 bases, leaving 7 bases of the junction unmatched. The CDR3 runs 14 residues. The CDR3 bases are TGTGCCAGCAGTGAACTCCGGACAGGGTATGAGCAGTACTTC. It is translated as CASSELRTGYEQYF.

This clone has only one observation. V and J are TRBV4-1 and TRBJ1-4; D is unclear. Germline V gives CDR1 MGHRA, CDR2 YSYEKL. CDR3 length: 17 amino acids. The germline V and J ends were trimmed by 1 base and 8 bases, with 20 bases remaining between them. DNA of the CDR3: TGCGCCAGCAGCCAAGTCTTATTTCCAGATCCCCCGGAAAAACTGTTTTTT. Protein sequence: CASSQVLFPDPPEKLFF.

The chain carries TRBV5-6 and TRBJ1-2, with 8 positions matching TRBD1. CDR3 length equals 15 residues. Germline V gives CDR1 SGHDT, CDR2 YYEEEE. With V trimmed by 2 bases and J by 6 bases, 9 bases remained unmatched. CDR3 loop: CASSFYRTGWNGYTF. The CDR3, as DNA: TGTGCCAGCAGCTTCTATCGGACAGGGTGGAATGGCTACACCTTC.

The genes are TRBV9 and TRBJ1-3; 7 positions agree with TRBD1. The germline CDR1 and CDR2 sequences are SGDLS and YYNGEE. J gave up 2 bases and V 4 bases, and 6 bases lay outside the gene matches. The CDR3 extends over 15 amino acids. The CDR3 loop is CASSIQGDTGNTIYF. The CDR3 DNA is TGTGCCAGCAGCATCCAGGGGGACACTGGAAACACCATATATTTT.

This clone was observed a handful of times. The J gene is TRBJ2-2, the V gene TRBV28; a weak D match, TRBD2 (6 bases). Trimming took 3 bases from V and 6 from J, leaving 17 bases between them. The CDR3 extends over 16 amino acids. The germline CDR1 and CDR2 sequences are MDHEN and SYDVKM. The CDR3 reads CASSFHTQTSPGELFF. The CDR3 bases are TGTGCCAGCAGTTTCCATACACAAACTAGCCCCGGGGAGCTGTTTTTT.